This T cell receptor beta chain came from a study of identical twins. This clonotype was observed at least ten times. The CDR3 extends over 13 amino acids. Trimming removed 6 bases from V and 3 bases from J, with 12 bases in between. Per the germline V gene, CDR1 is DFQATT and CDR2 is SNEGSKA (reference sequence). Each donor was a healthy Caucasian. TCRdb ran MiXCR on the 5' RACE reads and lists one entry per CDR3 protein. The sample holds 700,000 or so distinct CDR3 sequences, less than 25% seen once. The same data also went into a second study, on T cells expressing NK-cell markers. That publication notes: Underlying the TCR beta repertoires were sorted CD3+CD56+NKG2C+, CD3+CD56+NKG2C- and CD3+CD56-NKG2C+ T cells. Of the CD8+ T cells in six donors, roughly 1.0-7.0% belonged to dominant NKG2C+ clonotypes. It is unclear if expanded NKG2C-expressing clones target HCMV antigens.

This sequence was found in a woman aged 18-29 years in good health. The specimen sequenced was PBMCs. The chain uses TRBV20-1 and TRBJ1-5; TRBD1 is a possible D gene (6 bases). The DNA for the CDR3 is TGCAGTGCGTCCGGACAGCTCAATCAGCCCCAGCATTTT. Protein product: CSASGQLNQPQHF.